These T cell receptor beta chains were read from a single sample in a study of blood T cell repertoires in COVID-19. Profiling relied on immunoSEQ multiplex PCR, and the TCRdb table lists in-frame clones only, not all of them. In the table there are 160,000 or so clones, approximately 82% of which are singletons. The sample consisted of peripheral blood. All receptors come from a man aged 65 to 85 who had recovered from COVID-19. Each CDR3 is given without its conserved first and last residue.

cdr3_length,j_call,v_call,cdr3_aa
12,TRBJ1-1,TRBV18,ASSPADGNTEAF
16,TRBJ1-1,TRBV29-1,SVEGDRARQGAGTEAF
14,TRBJ2-7,TRBV11-2,ASSLGPGTRSYEQY
13,TRBJ2-1,TRBV6-6,ASSPWGGSDNEQF
12,TRBJ1-5,TRBV21-1,ASSKVTENQPQH
11,TRBJ2-1,TRBV11-2,ASSRGGAGEQF
13,TRBJ1-3,TRBV5-4,ASSSHGGVGNTIY
14,TRBJ1-4,TRBV2,ASSLEGTGKDEKLF
9,TRBJ2-1,TRBV20-1,SAGDPNEQF
13,TRBJ2-2,TRBV5-8,ASTYRGINTGELF
14,TRBJ2-1,TRBV18,ASSPLNLGGGNEQF
13,TRBJ2-1,TRBV19,ASSIGLAGANEQF
12,TRBJ1-5,TRBV28,ASSWTASNQPQH
14,TRBJ2-5,TRBV2,ASNSGRGFNVETQY
14,TRBJ2-7,TRBV27,ASRLAGVPKGDEQY
14,TRBJ2-1,TRBV5-6,ASSLRQGSSYNEQF
16,TRBJ2-7,TRBV6-7,ASSYGGKGQGSSYEQY
13,TRBJ2-1,TRBV2,ASSDWQGAYNEQF
13,TRBJ1-2,TRBV27,ASSRQGQYNYGYT
12,TRBJ1-1,TRBV2,ASSDRASNTEAF
12,TRBJ1-6,TRBV29-1,SVRVQGASSPLH
13,TRBJ2-7,TRBV6-2/TRBV6-3,ASSYEWFRVYEQY
11,TRBJ1-2,TRBV19,ASSKRQKDGYT
13,TRBJ2-2,TRBV30,AWREQGVGTGELF
14,TRBJ2-3,TRBV5-1,ASSLALQGYTDTQY
10,TRBJ2-1,TRBV7-3,ASSATGNEQF